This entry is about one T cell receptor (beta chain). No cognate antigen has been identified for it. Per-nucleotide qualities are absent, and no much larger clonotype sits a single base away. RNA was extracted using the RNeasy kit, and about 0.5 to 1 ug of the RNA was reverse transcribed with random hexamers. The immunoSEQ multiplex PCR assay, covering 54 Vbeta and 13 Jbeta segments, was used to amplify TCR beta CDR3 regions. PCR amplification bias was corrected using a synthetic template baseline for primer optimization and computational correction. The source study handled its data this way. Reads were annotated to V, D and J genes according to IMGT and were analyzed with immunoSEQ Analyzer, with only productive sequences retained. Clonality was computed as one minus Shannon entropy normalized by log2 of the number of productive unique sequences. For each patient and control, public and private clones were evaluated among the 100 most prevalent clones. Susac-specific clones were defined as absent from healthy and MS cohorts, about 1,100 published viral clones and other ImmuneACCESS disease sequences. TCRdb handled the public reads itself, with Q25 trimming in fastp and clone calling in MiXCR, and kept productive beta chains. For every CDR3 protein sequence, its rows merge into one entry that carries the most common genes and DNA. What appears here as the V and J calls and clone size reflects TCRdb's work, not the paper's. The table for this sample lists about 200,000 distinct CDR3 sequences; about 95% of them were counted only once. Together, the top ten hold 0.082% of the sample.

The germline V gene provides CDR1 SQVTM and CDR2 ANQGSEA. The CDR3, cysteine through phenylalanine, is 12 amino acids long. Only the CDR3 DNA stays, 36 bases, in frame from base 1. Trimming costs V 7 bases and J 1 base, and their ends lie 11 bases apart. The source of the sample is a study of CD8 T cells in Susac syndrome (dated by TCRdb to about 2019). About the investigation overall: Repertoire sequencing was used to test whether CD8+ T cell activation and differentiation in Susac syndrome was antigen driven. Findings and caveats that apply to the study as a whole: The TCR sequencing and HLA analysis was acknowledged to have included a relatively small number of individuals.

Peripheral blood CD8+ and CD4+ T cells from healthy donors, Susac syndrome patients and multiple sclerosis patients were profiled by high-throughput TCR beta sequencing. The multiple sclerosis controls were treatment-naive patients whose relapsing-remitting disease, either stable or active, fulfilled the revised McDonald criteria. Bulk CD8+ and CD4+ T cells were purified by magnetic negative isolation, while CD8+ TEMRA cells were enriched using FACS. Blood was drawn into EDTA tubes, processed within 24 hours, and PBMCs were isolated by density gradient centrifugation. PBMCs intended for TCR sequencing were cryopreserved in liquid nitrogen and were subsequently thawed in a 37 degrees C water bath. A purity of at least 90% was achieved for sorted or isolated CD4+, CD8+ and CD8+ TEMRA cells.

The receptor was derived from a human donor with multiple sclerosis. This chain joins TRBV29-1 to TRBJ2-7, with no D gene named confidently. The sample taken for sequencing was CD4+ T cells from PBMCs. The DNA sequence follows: TGCAGCGCAAAAGACCCGTCCTACGAGCAGTACTTC. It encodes CSAKDPSYEQYF.